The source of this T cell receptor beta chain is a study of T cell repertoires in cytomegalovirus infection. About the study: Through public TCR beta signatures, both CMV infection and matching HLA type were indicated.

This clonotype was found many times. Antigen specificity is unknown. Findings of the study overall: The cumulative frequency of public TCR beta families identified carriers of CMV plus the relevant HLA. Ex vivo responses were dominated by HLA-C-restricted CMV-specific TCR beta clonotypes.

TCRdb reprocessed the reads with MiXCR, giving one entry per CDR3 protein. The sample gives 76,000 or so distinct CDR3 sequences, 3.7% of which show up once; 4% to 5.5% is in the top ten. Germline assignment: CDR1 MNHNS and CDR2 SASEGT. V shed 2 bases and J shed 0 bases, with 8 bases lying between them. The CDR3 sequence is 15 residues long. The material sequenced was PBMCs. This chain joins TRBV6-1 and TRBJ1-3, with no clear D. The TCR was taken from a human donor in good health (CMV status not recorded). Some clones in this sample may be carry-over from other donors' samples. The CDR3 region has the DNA TGTGCCAGCAGTGAACACCGCTTCTCTGGAAACACCATATATTTT. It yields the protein CASSEHRFSGNTIYF.